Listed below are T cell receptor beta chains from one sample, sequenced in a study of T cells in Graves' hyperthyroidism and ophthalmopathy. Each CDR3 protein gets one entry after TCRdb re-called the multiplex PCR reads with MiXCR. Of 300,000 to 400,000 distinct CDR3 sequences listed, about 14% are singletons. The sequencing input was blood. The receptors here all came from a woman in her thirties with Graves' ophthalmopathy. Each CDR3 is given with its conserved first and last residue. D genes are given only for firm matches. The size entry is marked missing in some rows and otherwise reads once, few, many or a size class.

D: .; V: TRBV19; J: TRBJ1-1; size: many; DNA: TGTGCCAGTAGTATCAAAGTGGCCCGGAACACTGAAGCTTTCTTT; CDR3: CASSIKVARNTEAFF
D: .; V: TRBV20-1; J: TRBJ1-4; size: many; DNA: TGCAGTGCTCATCCAGGGAATGAAAAACTGTTTTTT; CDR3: CSAHPGNEKLFF
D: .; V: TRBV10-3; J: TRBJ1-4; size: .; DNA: TGTGCCATCAGTGGGAACTCAGAAGCAACTAATGAAAAACTGTTTTTT; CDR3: CAISGNSEATNEKLFF
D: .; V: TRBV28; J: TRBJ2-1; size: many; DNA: TGTGCCAGCACCATTCTCGGCGGCTACAATGAGCAGTTCTTC; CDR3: CASTILGGYNEQFF
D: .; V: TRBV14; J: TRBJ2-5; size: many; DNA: TGTGCCAGCAGCGAGGCTTACAGGAAGGCAGAGACCCAGTACTTC; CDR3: CASSEAYRKAETQYF
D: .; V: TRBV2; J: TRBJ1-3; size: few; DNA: TGTGCCAGCAGGGGGCTCGGAAACACCATATATTTT; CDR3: CASRGLGNTIYF
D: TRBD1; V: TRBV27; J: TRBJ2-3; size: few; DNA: TGTGCCAGCACCAGAACAGGGGGCGTTACAACAGATACGCAGTATTTT; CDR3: CASTRTGGVTTDTQYF
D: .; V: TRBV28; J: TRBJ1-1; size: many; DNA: TGTGCCAGCAGTTTACCAGTGAACACTGAAGCTTTCTTT; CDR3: CASSLPVNTEAFF
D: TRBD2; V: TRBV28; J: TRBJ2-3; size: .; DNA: TGTGCCAGCAGTTTCTTCCATGGGAGCGGGGGGGCTAATTTAGATACGCAGTATTTT; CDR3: CASSFFHGSGGANLDTQYF
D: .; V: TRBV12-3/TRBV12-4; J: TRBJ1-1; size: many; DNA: TGTGCCAGCAGTTTACGGGAAGGAACTGAAGCTTTCTTT; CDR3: CASSLREGTEAFF
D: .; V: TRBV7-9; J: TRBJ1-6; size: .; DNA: TGTGCCAGCAGCTTAAGGACCACTAGGAATAATTCACCCCTCCACTTT; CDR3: CASSLRTTRNNSPLHF
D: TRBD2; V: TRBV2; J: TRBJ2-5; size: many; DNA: TGTGCCAGCAGTCCGACGACTAGCGGGGGTCGGGAGACCCAGTACTTC; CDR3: CASSPTTSGGRETQYF
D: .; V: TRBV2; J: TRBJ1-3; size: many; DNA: TGTGCCAGCACCGGGACTTATGGAAACACCATATATTTT; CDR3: CASTGTYGNTIYF
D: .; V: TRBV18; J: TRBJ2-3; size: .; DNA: TGTGCCAGCTTGCAGAACACAGATACGCAGTATTTT; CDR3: CASLQNTDTQYF
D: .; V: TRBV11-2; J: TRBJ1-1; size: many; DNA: TGTGCCAGCAGCTTAGGGACGAACACTGAAGCTTTCTTT; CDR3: CASSLGTNTEAFF
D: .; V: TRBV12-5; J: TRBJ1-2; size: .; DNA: TGTGCTAGTGGTCTCGGAACCCGGGACACGGTCCGGCACAACTACACCTTC; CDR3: CASGLGTRDTVRHNYTF
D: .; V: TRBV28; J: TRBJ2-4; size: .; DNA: TGTGCCACCTCGCGAGGCCCATCGATTCCGTACTTC; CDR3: CATSRGPSIPYF
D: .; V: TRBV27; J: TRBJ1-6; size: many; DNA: TGTGCCAGCAGTACAGGACGGACACCCCTCCACTTT; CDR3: CASSTGRTPLHF
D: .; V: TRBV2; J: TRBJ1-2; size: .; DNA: TGTGCCAGCACCGGGGTAGGGAGAATTTTTGGCTACACCTTC; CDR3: CASTGVGRIFGYTF
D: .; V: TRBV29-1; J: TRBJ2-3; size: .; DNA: TGCAGCGTAGGAGGCCCGCTCTTCACAGATACGCAGTATTTT; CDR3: CSVGGPLFTDTQYF
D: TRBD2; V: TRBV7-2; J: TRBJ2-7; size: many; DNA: TGTGCCAGCAGCTTAGCGAGCGGGGGTCGCTACGAGCAGTACTTC; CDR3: CASSLASGGRYEQYF
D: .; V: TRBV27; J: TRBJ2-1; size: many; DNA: TGTGCCAGCAGTTTAAGCGGCCTTAGCTCCTACAATGAGCAGTTCTTC; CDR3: CASSLSGLSSYNEQFF
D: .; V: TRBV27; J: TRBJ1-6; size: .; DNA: TGTGCCAGCAGTTCCCCCCTGGCTAATTCACCCCTCCACTTT; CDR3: CASSSPLANSPLHF
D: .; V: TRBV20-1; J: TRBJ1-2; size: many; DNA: TGCAGTGCCCACCGGGAGTCCTATGGCTACACCTTC; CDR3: CSAHRESYGYTF
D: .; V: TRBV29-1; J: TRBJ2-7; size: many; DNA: TGCAGCGGGAAGAACGACGAGCAGTACTTC; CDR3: CSGKNDEQYF
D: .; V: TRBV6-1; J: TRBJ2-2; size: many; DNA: TGTGCCAGCGGGACATTGAACACCGGGGAGCTGTTTTTT; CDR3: CASGTLNTGELFF
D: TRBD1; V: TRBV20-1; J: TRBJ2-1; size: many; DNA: TGCAGTGCTACACCAGGGGGCCTTGAGCAGTTCTTC; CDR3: CSATPGGLEQFF
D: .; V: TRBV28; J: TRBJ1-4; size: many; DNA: TGTGCCAGCAGTTTATTCCGGGTCGATGAAAAACTGTTTTTT; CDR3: CASSLFRVDEKLFF
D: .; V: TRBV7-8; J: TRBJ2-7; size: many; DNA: TGTGCCAGCAGCTTAAACCCCGTTTTGGACGAGCAGTACTTC; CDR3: CASSLNPVLDEQYF
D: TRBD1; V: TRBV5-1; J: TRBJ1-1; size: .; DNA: TGCGCCAGCAGCTTTGGGACAGGGGGCACTGAAGCTTTCTTT; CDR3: CASSFGTGGTEAFF
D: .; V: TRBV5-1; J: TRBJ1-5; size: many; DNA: TGCGCCAGCAGTATTGACACAAATCAGCCCCAGCATTTT; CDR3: CASSIDTNQPQHF
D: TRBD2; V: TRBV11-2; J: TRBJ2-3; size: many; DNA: TGTGCCAGCAGCTTAGCTAGCGGGGCACAGGCGAGGTCAGATACGCAGTATTTT; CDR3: CASSLASGAQARSDTQYF
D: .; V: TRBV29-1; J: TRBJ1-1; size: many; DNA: TGCAGCGTTAAAGGGTTTTTGAACACTGAAGCTTTCTTT; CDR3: CSVKGFLNTEAFF
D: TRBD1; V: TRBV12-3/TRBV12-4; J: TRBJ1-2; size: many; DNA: TGTGCCAGCCTATCAGGGGGCAATGGCTACACCTTC; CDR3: CASLSGGNGYTF
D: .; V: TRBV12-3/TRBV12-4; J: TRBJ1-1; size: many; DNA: TGTGCCAGCACCGACGGGACACGCCCAAGAACTGAAGCTTTCTTT; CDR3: CASTDGTRPRTEAFF
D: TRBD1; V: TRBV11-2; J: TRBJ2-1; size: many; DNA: TGTGCCAGCAGCTTAATCCCGACAGGGTGGAATGAGCAGTTCTTC; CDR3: CASSLIPTGWNEQFF
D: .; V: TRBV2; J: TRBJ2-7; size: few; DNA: TGTGCCACGAAAGAACAGGGAACAGCCTACGAGCAGTACTTC; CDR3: CATKEQGTAYEQYF
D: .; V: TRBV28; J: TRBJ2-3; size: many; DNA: TGTGCCAGCTCATCATCCACGGGGGCCCCCAGTGATACGCAGTATTTT; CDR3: CASSSSTGAPSDTQYF
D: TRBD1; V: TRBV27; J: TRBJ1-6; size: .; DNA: TGTGCCAGCAGTCCGAACAGGGGGATCCTCCACTTT; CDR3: CASSPNRGILHF
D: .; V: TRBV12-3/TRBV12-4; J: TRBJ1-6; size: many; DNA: TGTGCCAGCACCACAGGTGGCAATAATTCACCCCTCCACTTT; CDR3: CASTTGGNNSPLHF
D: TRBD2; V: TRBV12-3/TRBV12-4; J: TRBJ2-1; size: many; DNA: TGTGCCAGCAGTTTTGGCGGGGGGGCGAACAATGAGCAGTTCTTC; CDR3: CASSFGGGANNEQFF
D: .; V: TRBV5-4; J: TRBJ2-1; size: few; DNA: TGTGCCAGCGGAAAAGCAGGAGGTGAAGCTGAGCAGTTCTTC; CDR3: CASGKAGGEAEQFF
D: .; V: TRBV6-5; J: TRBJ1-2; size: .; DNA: TGTGCCGGCAGTTACGATTCGGCACCCCCCGGTTGGGATGGCTACACCTTC; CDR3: CAGSYDSAPPGWDGYTF
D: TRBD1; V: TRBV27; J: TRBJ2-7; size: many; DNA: TGTGCCAGCAGCTTGGGACAGGGTACCTACGAGCAGTACTTC; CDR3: CASSLGQGTYEQYF
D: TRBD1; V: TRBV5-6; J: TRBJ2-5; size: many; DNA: TGTGCCAGCAGCGGAGGACAGGCGGTAACCCAGTACTTC; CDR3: CASSGGQAVTQYF
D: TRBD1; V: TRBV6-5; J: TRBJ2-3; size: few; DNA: TGTGCCAGCAGTTTCCCGGACAGGGGCACAGATACGCAGTATTTT; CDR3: CASSFPDRGTDTQYF
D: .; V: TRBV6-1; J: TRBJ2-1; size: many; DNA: TGTGCCAGCAGATCCTCGGGGGCCGGGGTCTATGAGCAGTTCTTC; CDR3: CASRSSGAGVYEQFF
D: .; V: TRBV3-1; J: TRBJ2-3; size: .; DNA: TGTGCCAGCAGCCAAGACCCAGGGGCGACAGATACGCAGTATTTT; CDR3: CASSQDPGATDTQYF
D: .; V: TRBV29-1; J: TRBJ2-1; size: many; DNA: TGCAGCGTAGAGGGCCACTGGTCACTTTGGTCCAAAAACAATGAGCAGTTCTTC; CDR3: CSVEGHWSLWSKNNEQFF
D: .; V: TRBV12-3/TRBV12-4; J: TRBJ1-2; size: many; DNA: TGTGCCAGCCATCTCGGGGGTAGCTATGGCTACACCTTC; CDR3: CASHLGGSYGYTF
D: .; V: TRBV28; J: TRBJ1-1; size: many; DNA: TGTGCCAGCAGTGGTCGGACCGTGGGCACTGAAGCTTTCTTT; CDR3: CASSGRTVGTEAFF
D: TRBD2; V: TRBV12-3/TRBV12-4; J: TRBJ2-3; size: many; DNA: TGTGCCACCCTCCTCCTAGCGGGGGTCACAGATACGCAGTATTTT; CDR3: CATLLLAGVTDTQYF
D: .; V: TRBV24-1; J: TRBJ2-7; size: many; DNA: TGTGCCACCAGCTACGGGGCGTCAGTTCTCTCCTACGAGCAGTACTTC; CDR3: CATSYGASVLSYEQYF
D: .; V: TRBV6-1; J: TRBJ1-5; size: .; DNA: TGTGCCAGCAGCCTGGACGGACACAATCAGCCCCAGCATTTT; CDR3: CASSLDGHNQPQHF